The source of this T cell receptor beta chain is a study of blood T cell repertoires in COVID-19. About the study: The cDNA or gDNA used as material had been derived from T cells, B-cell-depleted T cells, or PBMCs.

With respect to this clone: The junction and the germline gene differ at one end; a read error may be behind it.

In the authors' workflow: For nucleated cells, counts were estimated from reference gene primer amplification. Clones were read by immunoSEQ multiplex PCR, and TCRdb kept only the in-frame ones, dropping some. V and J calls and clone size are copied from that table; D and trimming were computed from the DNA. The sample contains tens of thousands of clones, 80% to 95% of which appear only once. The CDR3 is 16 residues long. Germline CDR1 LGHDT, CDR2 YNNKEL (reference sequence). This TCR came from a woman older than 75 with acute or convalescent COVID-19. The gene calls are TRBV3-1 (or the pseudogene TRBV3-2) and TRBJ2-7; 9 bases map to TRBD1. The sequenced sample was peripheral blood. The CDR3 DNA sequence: TGTGCCAGCACCCAACTCAAGACAGGGGGTTCGCACGAGCAGTACTTC. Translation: CASTQLKTGGSHEQYF.